A selection of T cell receptor beta chains follows, all from one sample in a study of metastatic and nonmetastatic thyroid tumors. TCRdb called clones again from the PCR reads with MiXCR. The top ten clones hold around a sixth of a sample with more than 8,500 clones, roughly 21% of them seen once. The sequencing sample was made of adjacent normal tissue. These TCRs come from a female donor with papillary thyroid cancer or a benign thyroid nodule (not recorded which). Some clones in this sample may be carry-over from other donors' samples. Both conserved end residues are part of each CDR3. The order of the fields is D gene, clone size, V gene, J gene, CDR3 DNA, CDR3 protein. D genes are given only for firm matches. Part of the rows lack a size; the others show once, few, many or a class for expanded clones.

d_call: .; clone_size: many; v_call: TRBV29-1; j_call: TRBJ2-7; cdr3_nt: TGCAGCGTTGAGGTCACGTCCTACGAGCAGTACTTC; cdr3_aa: CSVEVTSYEQYF
d_call: TRBD2; clone_size: few; v_call: TRBV11-2; j_call: TRBJ2-7; cdr3_nt: TGTGCCAGCAGCCCGATAGCGGGAGGGGGCGAGCAGTACTTC; cdr3_aa: CASSPIAGGGEQYF
d_call: .; clone_size: medium-sized; v_call: TRBV19; j_call: TRBJ1-1; cdr3_nt: TGTGCCAGTAGTATCTCCCGGGGGAACACTGAAGCTTTCTTT; cdr3_aa: CASSISRGNTEAFF
d_call: .; clone_size: few; v_call: TRBV27; j_call: TRBJ2-1; cdr3_nt: TGTGACACTTCCCGCTCGGGAAATGAGCAGTTCTTC; cdr3_aa: CDTSRSGNEQFF
d_call: .; clone_size: many; v_call: TRBV20-1; j_call: TRBJ1-1; cdr3_nt: TGCAGTGCTAGTTGGGTTCCGAACACTGAAGCTTTCTTT; cdr3_aa: CSASWVPNTEAFF
d_call: .; clone_size: many; v_call: TRBV20-1; j_call: TRBJ1-2; cdr3_nt: TGCAGTGCTAGAGGCGGGACTAACTATGGCTACACCTTC; cdr3_aa: CSARGGTNYGYTF
d_call: TRBD2; clone_size: many; v_call: TRBV20-1; j_call: TRBJ2-1; cdr3_nt: TGCAGTGCAGTGACTAGCGGGGGACGGATTACCTACAATGAGCAGTTCTTC; cdr3_aa: CSAVTSGGRITYNEQFF
d_call: .; clone_size: .; v_call: TRBV11-2; j_call: TRBJ2-1; cdr3_nt: TGTGCCAGCAGCTTAGATGGGGAGACTCTTAATGAGCAGTTCTTC; cdr3_aa: CASSLDGETLNEQFF
d_call: TRBD1; clone_size: many; v_call: TRBV4-1; j_call: TRBJ1-2; cdr3_nt: TGCGCCAGCAGCCAAGATCTGGGGACAGGGGGCATTGGAGGCTACACCTTC; cdr3_aa: CASSQDLGTGGIGGYTF
d_call: .; clone_size: medium-sized; v_call: TRBV20-1; j_call: TRBJ1-2; cdr3_nt: TGCAGTGCCTCCCGGACACTCACCTATGGCTACACCTTC; cdr3_aa: CSASRTLTYGYTF
d_call: .; clone_size: many; v_call: TRBV13; j_call: TRBJ2-5; cdr3_nt: TGTGCCAGCAGCCTCCTCACCACCGAGACCCAGTACTTC; cdr3_aa: CASSLLTTETQYF
d_call: .; clone_size: few; v_call: TRBV12-3/TRBV12-4; j_call: TRBJ2-6; cdr3_nt: TGCGTCAGCAGCTATCGGCGCTCTGTGGCCAACGTCCTGACTTTC; cdr3_aa: CVSSYRRSVANVLTF
d_call: TRBD1; clone_size: .; v_call: TRBV6-1; j_call: TRBJ1-5; cdr3_nt: TGTGCCACTCTCCCGGGACAGGGTTCAAATCAGCCTCAGAATTTT; cdr3_aa: CATLPGQGSNQPQNF
d_call: TRBD2; clone_size: many; v_call: TRBV30; j_call: TRBJ2-7; cdr3_nt: TGTGCCTGGAGTCCGGGAGGGCAGTACTTC; cdr3_aa: CAWSPGGQYF
d_call: .; clone_size: many; v_call: TRBV11-3; j_call: TRBJ2-1; cdr3_nt: TGTGCCAGCAGCTCAGGGGGGACTTCCTGGGATGAGCAGTTCTTC; cdr3_aa: CASSSGGTSWDEQFF
d_call: .; clone_size: many; v_call: TRBV6-2/TRBV6-3; j_call: TRBJ1-5; cdr3_nt: TGTGCCAGCAGTTCTCCTGTGCTCTACCCCATTCTGACCCAGCATTTT; cdr3_aa: CASSSPVLYPILTQHF
d_call: .; clone_size: many; v_call: TRBV30; j_call: TRBJ1-3; cdr3_nt: TGTGCCTGGAGTGTCGGAAACACCATATATTTT; cdr3_aa: CAWSVGNTIYF
d_call: TRBD2; clone_size: few; v_call: TRBV6-6; j_call: TRBJ2-1; cdr3_nt: TGTGCCAGCAGTTACTCGGGTAGCGGGGGGTACAATGAGCAGTTCTTC; cdr3_aa: CASSYSGSGGYNEQFF
d_call: TRBD1; clone_size: many; v_call: TRBV20-1; j_call: TRBJ2-3; cdr3_nt: TGCAGTGCTAGAGATAGTTCCGACAGGGTCAGCACAGATACGCAGTATTTT; cdr3_aa: CSARDSSDRVSTDTQYF
d_call: TRBD2; clone_size: many; v_call: TRBV5-1; j_call: TRBJ2-2; cdr3_nt: TGCGCCAGCAGCCTTTTTAGCGGGAGGGACACCGGGGAGCTGTTTTTT; cdr3_aa: CASSLFSGRDTGELFF
d_call: .; clone_size: .; v_call: TRBV6-1; j_call: TRBJ2-6; cdr3_nt: TGTGCCAGCAGGAGGGACAACTCTGGGGCCAACGTCCTGACTTTC; cdr3_aa: CASRRDNSGANVLTF
d_call: TRBD2; clone_size: .; v_call: TRBV7-2; j_call: TRBJ2-7; cdr3_nt: TGTGCCAGCAGCCCGCAGCCCGGGGGGATCTACGAGCAGTACTTC; cdr3_aa: CASSPQPGGIYEQYF